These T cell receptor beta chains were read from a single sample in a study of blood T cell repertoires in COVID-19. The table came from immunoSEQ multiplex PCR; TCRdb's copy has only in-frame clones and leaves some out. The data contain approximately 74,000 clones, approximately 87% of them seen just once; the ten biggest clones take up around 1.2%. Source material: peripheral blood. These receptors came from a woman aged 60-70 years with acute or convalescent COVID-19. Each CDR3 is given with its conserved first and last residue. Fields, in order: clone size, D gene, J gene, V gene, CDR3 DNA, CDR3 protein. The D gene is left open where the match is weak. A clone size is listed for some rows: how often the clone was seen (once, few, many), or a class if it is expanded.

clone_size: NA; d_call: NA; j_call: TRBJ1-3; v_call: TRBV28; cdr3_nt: TGTGCCAGCATCCCAGGGGCATTTTCATCTGGAAACACCATATATTTT; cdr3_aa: CASIPGAFSSGNTIYF
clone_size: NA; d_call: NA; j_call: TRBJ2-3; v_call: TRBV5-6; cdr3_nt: TGTGCCAGCAGCTCGGATGGGCACACAGATACGCAGTATTTT; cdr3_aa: CASSSDGHTDTQYF
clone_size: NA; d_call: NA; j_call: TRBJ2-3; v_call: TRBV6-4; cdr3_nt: TGTGCCAGCAGGAGAGGAGGGGAAGATACGCAGTATTTT; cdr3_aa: CASRRGGEDTQYF
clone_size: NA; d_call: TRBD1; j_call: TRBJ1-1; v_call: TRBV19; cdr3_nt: TGTGCCAGTAGTATGGGGACAGGGTTCACTGAAGCTTTCTTT; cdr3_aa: CASSMGTGFTEAFF
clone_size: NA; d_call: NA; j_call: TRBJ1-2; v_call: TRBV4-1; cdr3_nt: TGCGCCAGCAGCCAAAGTTCAGGGTATGGCTACACCTTC; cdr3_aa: CASSQSSGYGYTF
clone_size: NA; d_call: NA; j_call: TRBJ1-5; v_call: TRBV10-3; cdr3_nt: TGTGCCATCAGTGAATCTCTTTATCAGCCCCAGCATTTT; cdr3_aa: CAISESLYQPQHF
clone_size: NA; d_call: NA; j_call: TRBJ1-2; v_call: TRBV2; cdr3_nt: TGTGCCAGCAAGATGACCGAGGATGGCTACACCTTC; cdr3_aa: CASKMTEDGYTF
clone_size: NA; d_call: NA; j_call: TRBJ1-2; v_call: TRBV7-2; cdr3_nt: TGTGCCAGCAGCTTAGGTGGTACAGCTAACTATGGCTACACCTTC; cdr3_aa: CASSLGGTANYGYTF
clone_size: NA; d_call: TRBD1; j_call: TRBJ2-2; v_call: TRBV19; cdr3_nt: TGTGCCAGTAAAGAGGGGGCCCCGAACACCGGGGAGCTGTTTTTT; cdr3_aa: CASKEGAPNTGELFF
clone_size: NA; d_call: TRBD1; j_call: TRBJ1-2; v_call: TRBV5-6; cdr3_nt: TGTGCCAGCAGCACAGGGACAGGGGGCGCGGATGGCTACACCTTC; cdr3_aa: CASSTGTGGADGYTF
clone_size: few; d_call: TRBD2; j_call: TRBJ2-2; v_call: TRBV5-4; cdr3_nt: TGTGCCAGCAGCCCAGGACTAGCGAGGAACACCGGGGAGCTGTTTTTT; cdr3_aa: CASSPGLARNTGELFF
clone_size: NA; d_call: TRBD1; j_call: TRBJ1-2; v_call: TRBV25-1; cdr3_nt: TGTGCCAGCAGTGAACCAGGGGGCGCCCGGGGCTACACCTTC; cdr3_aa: CASSEPGGARGYTF